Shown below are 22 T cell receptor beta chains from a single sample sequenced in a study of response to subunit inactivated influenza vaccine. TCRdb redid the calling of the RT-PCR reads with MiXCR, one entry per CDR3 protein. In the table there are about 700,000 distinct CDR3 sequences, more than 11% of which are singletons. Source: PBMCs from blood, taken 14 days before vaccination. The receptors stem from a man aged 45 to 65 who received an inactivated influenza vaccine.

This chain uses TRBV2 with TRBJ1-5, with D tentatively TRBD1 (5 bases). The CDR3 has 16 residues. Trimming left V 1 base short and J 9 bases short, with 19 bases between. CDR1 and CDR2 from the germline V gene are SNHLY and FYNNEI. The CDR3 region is CASSEGLGQAPGPQHF. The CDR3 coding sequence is TGTGCCAGCAGTGAAGGATTGGGGCAGGCCCCAGGGCCCCAGCATTTT.

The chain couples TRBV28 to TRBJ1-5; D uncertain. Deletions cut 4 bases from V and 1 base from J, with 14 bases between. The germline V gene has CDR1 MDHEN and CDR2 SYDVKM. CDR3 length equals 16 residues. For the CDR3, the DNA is TGTGCCAGCAGTTCACTTCGGACGGGGAGCAATCAGCCCCAGCATTTT. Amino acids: CASSSLRTGSNQPQHF.

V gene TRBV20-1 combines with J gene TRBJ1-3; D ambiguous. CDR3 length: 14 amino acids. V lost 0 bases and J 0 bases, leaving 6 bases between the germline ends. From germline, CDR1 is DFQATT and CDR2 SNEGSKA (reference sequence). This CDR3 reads CSARDTNSGNTIYF. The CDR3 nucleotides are TGCAGTGCTAGAGACACAAACTCTGGAAACACCATATATTTT.

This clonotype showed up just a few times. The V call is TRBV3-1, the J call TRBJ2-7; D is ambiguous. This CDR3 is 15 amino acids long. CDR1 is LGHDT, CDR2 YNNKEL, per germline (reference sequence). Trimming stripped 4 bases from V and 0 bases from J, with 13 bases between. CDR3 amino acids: CASSPSWQVSYEQYF. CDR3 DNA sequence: TGTGCCAGCAGCCCCTCATGGCAGGTCTCCTACGAGCAGTACTTC.

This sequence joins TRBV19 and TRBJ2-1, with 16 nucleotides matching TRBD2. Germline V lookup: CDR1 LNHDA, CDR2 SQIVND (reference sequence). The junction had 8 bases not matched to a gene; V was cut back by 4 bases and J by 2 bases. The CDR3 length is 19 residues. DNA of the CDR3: TGTGCCAGTAGTACGGGACTAGCGGGGGGGCGTCCCCCCTACAATGAGCAGTTCTTC. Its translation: CASSTGLAGGRPPYNEQFF. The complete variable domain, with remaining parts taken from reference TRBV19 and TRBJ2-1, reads DGGITQSPKYLFRKEGQNVTLSCEQNLNHDAMYWYRQDPGQGLRLIYYSQIVNDFQKGDIAEGYSVSREKKESFPLTVTSAQKNPTAFYLCASSTGLAGGRPPYNEQFFGPGTRLTVL.

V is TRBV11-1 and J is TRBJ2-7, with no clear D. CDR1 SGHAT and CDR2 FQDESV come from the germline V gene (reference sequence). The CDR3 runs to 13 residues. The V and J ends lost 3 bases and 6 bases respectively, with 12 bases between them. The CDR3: CASSLGEPSEQYF. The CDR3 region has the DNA TGTGCCAGCAGCTTGGGCGAGCCTAGCGAGCAGTACTTC.

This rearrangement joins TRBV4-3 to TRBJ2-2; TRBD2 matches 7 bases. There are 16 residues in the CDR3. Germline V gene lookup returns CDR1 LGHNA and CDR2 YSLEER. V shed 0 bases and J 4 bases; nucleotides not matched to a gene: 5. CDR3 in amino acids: CASSQEGGRATGELFF. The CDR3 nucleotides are TGCGCCAGCAGCCAAGAAGGCGGGAGAGCCACCGGGGAGCTGTTTTTT.

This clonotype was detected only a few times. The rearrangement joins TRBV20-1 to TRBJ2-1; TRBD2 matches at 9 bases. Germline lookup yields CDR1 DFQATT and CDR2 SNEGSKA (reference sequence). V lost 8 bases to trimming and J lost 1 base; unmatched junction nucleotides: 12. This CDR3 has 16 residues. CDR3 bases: TGCAGTTCATTGACGCTAGCGGGAAGATCCTACAATGAGCAGTTCTTC. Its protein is CSSLTLAGRSYNEQFF.

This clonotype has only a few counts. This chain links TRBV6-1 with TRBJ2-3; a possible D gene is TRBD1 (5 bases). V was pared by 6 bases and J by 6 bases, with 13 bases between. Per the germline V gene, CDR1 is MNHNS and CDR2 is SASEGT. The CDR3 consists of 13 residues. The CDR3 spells CASRGALEDTQYF. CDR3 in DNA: TGTGCCAGCAGAGGGGCCCTCGAGGATACGCAGTATTTT.

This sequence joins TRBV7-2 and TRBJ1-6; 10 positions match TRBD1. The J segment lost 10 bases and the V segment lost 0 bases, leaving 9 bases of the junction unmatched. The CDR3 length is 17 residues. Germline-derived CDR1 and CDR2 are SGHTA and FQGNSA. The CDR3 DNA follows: TGTGCCAGCAGCTTAGCCCAGGAGGGACAGGGGAAATCACCCCTCCACTTT. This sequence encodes CASSLAQEGQGKSPLHF.

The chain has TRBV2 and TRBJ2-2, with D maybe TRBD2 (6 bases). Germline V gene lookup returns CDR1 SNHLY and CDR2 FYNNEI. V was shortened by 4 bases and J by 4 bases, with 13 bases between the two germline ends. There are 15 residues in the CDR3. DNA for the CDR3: TGTGCCAGCAGTGGAGAGACTAGTACCACCGGGGAGCTGTTTTTT. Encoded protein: CASSGETSTTGELFF.

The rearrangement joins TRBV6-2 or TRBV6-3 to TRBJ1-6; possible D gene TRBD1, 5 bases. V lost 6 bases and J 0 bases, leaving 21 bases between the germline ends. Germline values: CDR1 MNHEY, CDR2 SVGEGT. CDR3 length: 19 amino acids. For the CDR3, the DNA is TGTGCCAGCAGCCATCCATCGTGGGGGTCGAGCTCCTATAATTCACCCCTCCACTTT. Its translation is CASSHPSWGSSSYNSPLHF.

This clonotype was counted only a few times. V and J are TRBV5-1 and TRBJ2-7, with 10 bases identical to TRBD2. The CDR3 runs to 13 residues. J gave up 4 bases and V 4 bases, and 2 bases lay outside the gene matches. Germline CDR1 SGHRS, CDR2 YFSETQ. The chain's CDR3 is CASSPLAGYEQYF. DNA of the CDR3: TGCGCCAGCAGCCCACTAGCGGGGTACGAGCAGTACTTC.

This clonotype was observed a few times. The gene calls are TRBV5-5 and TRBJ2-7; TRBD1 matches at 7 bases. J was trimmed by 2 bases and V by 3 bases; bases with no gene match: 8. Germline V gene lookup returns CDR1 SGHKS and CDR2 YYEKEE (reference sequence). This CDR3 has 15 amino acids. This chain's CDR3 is CASSSDPTGTYEQYF. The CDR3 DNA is TGTGCCAGCAGCTCCGATCCGACAGGGACCTACGAGCAGTACTTC.

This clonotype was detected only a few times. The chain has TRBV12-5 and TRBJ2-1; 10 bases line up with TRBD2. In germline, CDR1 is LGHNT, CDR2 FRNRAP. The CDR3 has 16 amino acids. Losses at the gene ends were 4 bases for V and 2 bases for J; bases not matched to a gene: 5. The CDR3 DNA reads TGTGCTAGTGGTTCGTTCCTAGCGGGGGCCTACAATGAGCAGTTCTTC. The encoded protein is CASGSFLAGAYNEQFF. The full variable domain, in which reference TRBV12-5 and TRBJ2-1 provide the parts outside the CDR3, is DARVTQTPRHKVTEMGQEVTMRCQPILGHNTVFWYRQTMMQGLELLAYFRNRAPLDDSGMPKDRFSAEMPDATLATLKIQPSEPRDSAVYFCASGSFLAGAYNEQFFGPGTRLTVL.

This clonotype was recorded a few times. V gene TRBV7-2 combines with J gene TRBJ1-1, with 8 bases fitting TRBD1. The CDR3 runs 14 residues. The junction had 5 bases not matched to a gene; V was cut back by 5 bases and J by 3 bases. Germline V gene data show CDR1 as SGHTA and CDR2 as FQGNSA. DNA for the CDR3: TGTGCCAGCAGCATGACAGGGGCGTACACTGAAGCTTTCTTT. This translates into CASSMTGAYTEAFF.

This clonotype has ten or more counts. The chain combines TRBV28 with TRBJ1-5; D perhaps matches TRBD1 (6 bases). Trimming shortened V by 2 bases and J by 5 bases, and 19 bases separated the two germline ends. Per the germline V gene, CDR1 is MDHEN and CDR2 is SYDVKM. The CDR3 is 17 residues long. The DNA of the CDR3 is TGTGCCAGCAGTTTACTCCCGGGGTCAGGGGAGGATCAGCCCCAGCATTTT. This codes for CASSLLPGSGEDQPQHF. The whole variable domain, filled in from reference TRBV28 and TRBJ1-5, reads DVKVTQSSRYLVKRTGEKVFLECVQDMDHENMFWYRQDPGLGLRLIYFSYDVKMKEKGDIPEGYSVSREKKERFSLILESASTNQTSMYLCASSLLPGSGEDQPQHFGDGTRLSIL.

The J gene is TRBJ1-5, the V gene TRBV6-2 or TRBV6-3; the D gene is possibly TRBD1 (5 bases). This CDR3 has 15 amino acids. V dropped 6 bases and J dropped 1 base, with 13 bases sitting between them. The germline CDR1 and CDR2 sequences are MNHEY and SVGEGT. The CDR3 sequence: CASREQGWSNQPQHF. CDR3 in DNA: TGTGCCAGCAGGGAGCAGGGCTGGAGCAATCAGCCCCAGCATTTT.

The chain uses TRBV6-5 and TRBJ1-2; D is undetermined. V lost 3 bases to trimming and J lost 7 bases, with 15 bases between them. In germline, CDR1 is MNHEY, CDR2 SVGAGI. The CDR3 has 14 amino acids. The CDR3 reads CASSYKMGIGGYTF. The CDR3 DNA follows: TGTGCCAGCAGTTATAAAATGGGAATTGGTGGCTACACCTTC.

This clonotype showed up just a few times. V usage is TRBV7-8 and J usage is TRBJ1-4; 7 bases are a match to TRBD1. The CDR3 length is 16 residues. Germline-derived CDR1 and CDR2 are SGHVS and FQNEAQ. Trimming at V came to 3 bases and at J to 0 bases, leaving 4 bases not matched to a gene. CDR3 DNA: TGTGCCAGCAGCTTCGACAGGGCGGCAACTAATGAAAAACTGTTTTTT. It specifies CASSFDRAATNEKLFF.

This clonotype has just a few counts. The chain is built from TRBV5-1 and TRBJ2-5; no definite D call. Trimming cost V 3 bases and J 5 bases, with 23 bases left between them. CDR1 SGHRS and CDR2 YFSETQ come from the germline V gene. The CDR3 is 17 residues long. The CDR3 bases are TGCGCCAGCAGCTCTACCTCCGCCCTGGACGGGCGGGAGACCCAGTACTTC. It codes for CASSSTSALDGRETQYF.

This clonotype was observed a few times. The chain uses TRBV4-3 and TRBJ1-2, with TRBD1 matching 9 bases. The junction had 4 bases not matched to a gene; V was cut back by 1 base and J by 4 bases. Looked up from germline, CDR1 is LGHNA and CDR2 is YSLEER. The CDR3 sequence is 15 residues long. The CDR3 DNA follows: TGCGCCAGCAGCCAAGCTTCGGACAGGGGCTATGGCTACACCTTC. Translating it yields CASSQASDRGYGYTF.